This entry lists 19 T cell receptor beta chains sequenced from one sample in a study of CD8+CD57+ T cells in acquired aplastic anemia. Genomic DNA, serving as template, underwent TCR beta VDJ and CDR3 profiling. TCRdb processed the reads anew with MiXCR; each CDR3 protein has one entry. The table includes some 150,000 distinct CDR3 sequences, just over 50% detected once. In patients chosen for sequencing, flow cytometry had shown CD8+CD57+ cell expansion. The source material was sorted CD4+, CD8+, or CD8+CD57+ T cells (not recorded which) from PBMCs. Every receptor here comes from a human donor with aplastic anemia.

The gene calls are TRBV20-1 and TRBJ1-2, with D hard to call. In germline, CDR1 is DFQATT, CDR2 SNEGSKA (reference sequence). This CDR3 contains 11 residues. The V end was cut by 6 bases, the J end by 7 bases, with 12 bases between. DNA for the CDR3: TGCAGTGCCACCCTATCTAGTGGCTACACCTTC. Its protein product is CSATLSSGYTF.

The chain has TRBV24-1 and TRBJ2-5, with 12 bases matching TRBD2. Unmatched junction bases numbered 3, after V lost 5 bases and J lost 3 bases. The CDR3 totals 15 residues. The germline V gene encodes CDR1 KGHDR and CDR2 SFDVKD. CDR3 in amino acids: CATSAGLAGKETQYF. In nucleotides, the CDR3 is TGTGCCACCAGTGCGGGACTAGCGGGTAAAGAGACCCAGTACTTC.

This clonotype showed up many times. This chain joins TRBV7-6 and TRBJ2-3; a weak D match, TRBD2 (7 bases). CDR1 is SGHVS and CDR2 is FNYEAQ in the germline V gene. The V gene lost 5 bases and the J gene lost 2 bases, with 14 bases spanning the gap. The CDR3 has 15 amino acids. CDR3 DNA sequence: TGTGCCAGCAGCGTGGGGGGGGGCGTCACAGATACGCAGTATTTT. The encoded protein is CASSVGGGVTDTQYF.

This clonotype was counted at least ten times. The genes are TRBV7-9 and TRBJ2-2; TRBD1 aligns across 7 bases. CDR3 length: 16 amino acids. The ends lost 2 bases at V and 5 bases at J; junction bases unmatched: 8. From germline, CDR1 is SEHNR and CDR2 FQNEAQ (reference sequence). The CDR3 DNA is TGTGCCAGCAGCTTATCTCCGACAGGGAAGACCGGGGAGCTGTTTTTT. It translates to CASSLSPTGKTGELFF. Combining the CDR3 with reference TRBV7-9 and TRBJ2-2 gives the whole variable domain DTGVSQNPRHKITKRGQNVTFRCDPISEHNRLYWYRQTLGQGPEFLTYFQNEAQLEKSRLLSDRFSAERPKGSFSTLEIQRTEQGDSAMYLCASSLSPTGKTGELFFGEGSRLTVL.

The chain joins TRBV6-2 or TRBV6-3 to TRBJ2-3; 8 bases are shared with TRBD2. Unmatched junction bases numbered 6, after V lost 1 base and J lost 0 bases. The CDR3 covers 17 residues. The V gene's germline CDR1 is MNHEY and CDR2 SVGEGT. The CDR3, as DNA: TGTGCCAGCAGTTACTTGAGGGGCGGGGGGAGCACAGATACGCAGTATTTT. Protein product: CASSYLRGGGSTDTQYF.

This chain uses TRBV15 with TRBJ2-3; the D is unclear. CDR1 is LNHNV and CDR2 is YYDKDF in the germline V gene (reference sequence). The length of the CDR3 is 12 residues. Between the trimmed V and J ends, which lost 5 bases and 3 bases, there was a span of 6 bases. The CDR3 sequence: CATSPRTDTQYF. The CDR3 DNA reads TGTGCCACCAGCCCCCGAACAGATACGCAGTATTTT.

The sample holds many counts of this clonotype. The chain recombines TRBV19 with TRBJ2-1, with D possibly being TRBD2 (6 bases). Trimming stripped 4 bases from V and 9 bases from J, with 22 bases between. The CDR3 is made up of 16 amino acids. Germline V gives CDR1 LNHDA, CDR2 SQIVND (reference sequence). CDR3 loop: CASSTRGFEWMGEQFF. In DNA form, the CDR3 reads TGTGCCAGTAGTACCCGGGGGTTTGAGTGGATGGGTGAGCAGTTCTTC.

This clonotype came up many times. The chain links TRBV2 to TRBJ1-6; TRBD1 matches at 7 bases. The germline CDR1 and CDR2 sequences are SNHLY and FYNNEI. Trimming cost V 5 bases and J 0 bases; bases outside gene matches: 7. CDR3 length equals 17 residues. The CDR3 loop is CASSKGQISSYNSPLHF. In nucleotides, the CDR3 is TGTGCCAGCAGTAAGGGACAGATAAGCTCCTATAATTCACCCCTCCACTTT.

The sample holds a few counts of this clonotype. V and J are TRBV3-1 and TRBJ1-1, with TRBD1 matching over 10 bases. Germline CDR1 LGHDT, CDR2 YNNKEL (reference sequence). Trimming at V came to 4 bases and at J to 0 bases, leaving 11 bases not matched to a gene. CDR3 size: 18 residues. The CDR3 DNA sequence: TGTGCCAGCAGCCCGACAGGGGGCGATCCCATCATGAACACTGAAGCTTTCTTT. The encoded protein is CASSPTGGDPIMNTEAFF.

This clonotype was seen ten or more times. This chain connects TRBV7-6 to TRBJ1-2, with D possibly matching TRBD1 (5 bases). CDR3 length: 14 amino acids. Germline CDR1 reads SGHVS; CDR2 reads FNYEAQ. Trimming pared 1 base from V and 2 bases from J, leaving 8 bases between. Here the CDR3 DNA reads TGTGCCAGCAGCTTAGGTTGGGGGAACTATGGCTACACCTTC. Protein sequence: CASSLGWGNYGYTF.

The chain couples TRBV7-2 to TRBJ2-7; TRBD2 might be the D (6 bases). Looked up from germline, CDR1 is SGHTA and CDR2 is FQGNSA. This CDR3 comprises 13 residues. V lost 6 bases, J lost 3 bases, and 12 bases lay in between. CDR3 in amino acids: CASSPREYYEQYF. The CDR3 DNA reads TGTGCCAGCAGTCCTCGGGAGTACTACGAGCAGTACTTC.

This clonotype was seen repeatedly, ten times or more. This chain joins TRBV20-1 and TRBJ1-3, with D tentatively TRBD1 (6 bases). Deletions cut 3 bases from V and 4 bases from J, with 13 bases between. Germline V gives CDR1 DFQATT, CDR2 SNEGSKA (reference sequence). CDR3 length: 14 residues. The CDR3 loop is CSARVDSLGNTIYF. The CDR3 nucleotides read TGCAGTGCTAGGGTGGACAGCCTCGGAAACACCATATATTTT.

The chain's CDR3 is CASSLAGPPTSYNEQFF. In DNA form, the CDR3 reads TGTGCCAGCAGCTTAGCGGGACCGCCAACCTCCTACAATGAGCAGTTCTTC. This chain links TRBV7-2 with TRBJ2-1, with D perhaps given as TRBD1 or TRBD2 (5 bases each). Trimming took off 0 bases at V and 0 bases at J, with 12 bases between the two ends. Germline V CDR1 and CDR2: SGHTA, FQGNSA. The CDR3 consists of 17 residues.

The chain employs TRBV7-9 and TRBJ2-5; 8 positions agree with TRBD2. Germline loops: CDR1 SEHNR, CDR2 FQNEAQ (reference sequence). The CDR3 runs to 16 residues. Trimming cost V 5 bases and J 2 bases; bases outside gene matches: 10. CDR3 in amino acids: CASSPGLTSVQETQYF. The CDR3 DNA sequence: TGTGCCAGCAGCCCGGGGTTGACTAGCGTACAAGAGACCCAGTACTTC.

The chain recombines TRBV20-1 with TRBJ1-2, with 7 positions matching TRBD1. J lost 5 bases, V lost 3 bases, and 9 bases had no gene match. Germline CDR1 reads DFQATT; CDR2 reads SNEGSKA (reference sequence). The CDR3 covers 14 residues. The CDR3 DNA follows: TGCAGTGCTAGTAGCCAGGGGGGGACGTATGGCTACACCTTC. It yields the protein CSASSQGGTYGYTF.

Concerning this clonotype itself: At one of its ends the junction is not consistent with the germline gene, which may arise from a read error. This sequence joins TRBV10-2 and TRBJ2-3, with 9 bases fitting TRBD2. The CDR3 runs to 14 residues. CDR1 is WSHSY and CDR2 is SAAADI in the germline V gene. CDR3 amino acids: CAISERGVTDTQYF. As DNA, the CDR3 is TGCGCCATCAGTGAGCGGGGGGTCACAGATACGCAGTATTTT.

The CDR3 region is CASSLEFFSPLHF. CDR3 nucleotide sequence: TGTGCCAGCAGCCTCGAATTTTTTTCACCCCTCCACTTT. V and J are TRBV5-4 and TRBJ1-6, with unresolved D. This CDR3 region has 13 residues. Trimming took off 4 bases at V and 9 bases at J, with 11 bases between the two ends. Germline lookup yields CDR1 SGHNT and CDR2 YYREEE (reference sequence).

This clonotype has only a few counts. The chain has TRBV5-6 and TRBJ2-7, with TRBD1 as a possible D gene (5 bases). Germline values: CDR1 SGHDT, CDR2 YYEEEE. The CDR3 length is 14 residues. Deletions cut 4 bases from V and 5 bases from J, with 16 bases between. The DNA of the CDR3 is TGTGCCAGCAGCCCCGCAGGGCAGGGCGACGAGCAGTACTTC. Protein: CASSPAGQGDEQYF.

CDR3 bases: TGTGCCAGCAGCGTAGGAGGGGGGGGAAACCACCTCACCGGGGAGCTGTTTTTT. Amino acid sequence: CASSVGGGGNHLTGELFF. V gene TRBV9 combines with J gene TRBJ2-2, with D perhaps matching TRBD2 (7 bases). Germline lookup yields CDR1 SGDLS and CDR2 YYNGEE. The CDR3 length is 18 residues. The germline V and J ends were trimmed by 0 bases and 4 bases, with 19 bases remaining between them.